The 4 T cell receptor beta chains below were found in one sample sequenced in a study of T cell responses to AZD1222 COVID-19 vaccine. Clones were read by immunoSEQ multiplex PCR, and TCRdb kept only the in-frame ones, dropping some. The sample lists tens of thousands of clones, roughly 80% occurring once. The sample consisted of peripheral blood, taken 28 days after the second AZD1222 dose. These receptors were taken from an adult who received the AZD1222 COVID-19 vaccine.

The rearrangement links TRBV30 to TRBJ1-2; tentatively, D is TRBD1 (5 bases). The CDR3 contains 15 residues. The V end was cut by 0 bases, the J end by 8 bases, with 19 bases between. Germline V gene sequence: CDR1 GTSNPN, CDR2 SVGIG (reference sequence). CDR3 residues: CAWSVQQGGSAGYTF. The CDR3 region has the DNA TGTGCCTGGAGTGTACAGCAGGGCGGATCGGCGGGCTACACCTTC. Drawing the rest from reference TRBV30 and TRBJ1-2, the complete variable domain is SQTIHQWPATLVQPVGSPLSLECTVEGTSNPNLYWYRQAAGRGLQLLFYSVGIGQISSEVPQNLSASRPQDRQFILSSKKLLLSDSGFYLCAWSVQQGGSAGYTFGSGTRLTVV.

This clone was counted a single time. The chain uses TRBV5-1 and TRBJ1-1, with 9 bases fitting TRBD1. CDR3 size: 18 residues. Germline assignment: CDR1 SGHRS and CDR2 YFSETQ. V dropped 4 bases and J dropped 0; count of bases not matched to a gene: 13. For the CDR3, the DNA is TGCGCCAGCAGCGTACTCCCGGGACAGGGAACCATGAACACTGAAGCTTTCTTT. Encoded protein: CASSVLPGQGTMNTEAFF.

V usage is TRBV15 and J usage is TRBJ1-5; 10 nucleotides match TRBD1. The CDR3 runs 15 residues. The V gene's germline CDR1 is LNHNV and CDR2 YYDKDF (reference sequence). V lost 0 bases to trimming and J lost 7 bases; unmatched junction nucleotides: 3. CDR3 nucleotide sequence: TGTGCCACCAGCAGAGATGGGGACAGGGGCCAGCCCCAGCATTTT. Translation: CATSRDGDRGQPQHF.

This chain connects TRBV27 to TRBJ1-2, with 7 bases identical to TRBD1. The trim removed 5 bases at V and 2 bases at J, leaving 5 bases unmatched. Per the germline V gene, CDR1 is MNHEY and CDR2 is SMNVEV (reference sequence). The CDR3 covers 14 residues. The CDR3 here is CASSEGGQNYGYTF. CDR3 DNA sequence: TGTGCCAGCAGTGAAGGGGGCCAAAACTATGGCTACACCTTC.